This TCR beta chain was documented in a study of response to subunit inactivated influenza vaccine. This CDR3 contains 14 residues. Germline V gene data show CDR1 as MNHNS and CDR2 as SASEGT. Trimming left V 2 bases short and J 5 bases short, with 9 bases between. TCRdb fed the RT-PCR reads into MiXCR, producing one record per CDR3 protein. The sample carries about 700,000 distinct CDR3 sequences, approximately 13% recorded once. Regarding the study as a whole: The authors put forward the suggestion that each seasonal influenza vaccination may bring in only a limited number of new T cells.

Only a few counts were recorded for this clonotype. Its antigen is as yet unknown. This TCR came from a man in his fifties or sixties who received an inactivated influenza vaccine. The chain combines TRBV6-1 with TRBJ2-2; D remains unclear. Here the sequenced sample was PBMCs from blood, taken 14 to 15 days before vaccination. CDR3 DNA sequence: TGTGCCAGCAGTGAACAAATGGGAACCGGGGAGCTGTTTTTT. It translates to CASSEQMGTGELFF.